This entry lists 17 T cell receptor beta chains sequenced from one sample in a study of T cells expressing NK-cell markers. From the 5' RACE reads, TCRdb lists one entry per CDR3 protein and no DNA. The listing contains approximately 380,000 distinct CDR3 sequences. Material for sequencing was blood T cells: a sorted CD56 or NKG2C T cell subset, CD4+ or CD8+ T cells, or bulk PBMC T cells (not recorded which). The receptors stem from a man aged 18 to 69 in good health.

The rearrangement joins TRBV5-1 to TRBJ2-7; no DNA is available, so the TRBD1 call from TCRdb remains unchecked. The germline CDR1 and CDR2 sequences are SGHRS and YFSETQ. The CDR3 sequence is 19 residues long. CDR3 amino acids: CASSLDGPGSKGFRDEQYF.

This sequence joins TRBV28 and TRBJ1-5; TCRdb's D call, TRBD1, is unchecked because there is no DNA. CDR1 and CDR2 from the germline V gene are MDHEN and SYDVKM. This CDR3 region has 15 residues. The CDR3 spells CASTPGGNRNQPQHF.

The CDR3 spells CASGLVSGPVIENTIYF. The chain recombines TRBV12-5 with TRBJ1-3; absent DNA, TCRdb's TRBD1 call cannot be checked. CDR1 is LGHNT and CDR2 is FRNRAP in the germline V gene. The CDR3 runs 17 residues.

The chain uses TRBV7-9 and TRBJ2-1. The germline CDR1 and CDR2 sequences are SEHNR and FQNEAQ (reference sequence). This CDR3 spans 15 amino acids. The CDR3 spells CASSPIGRSYNEQFF.

The chain's CDR3 is CASSPQRGNYNEQFF. The chain carries TRBV18 and TRBJ2-1; the D gene TCRdb calls, TRBD2, cannot be checked with no DNA. The CDR3 is 15 residues long. Germline loops: CDR1 KGHSH, CDR2 LQKENI.

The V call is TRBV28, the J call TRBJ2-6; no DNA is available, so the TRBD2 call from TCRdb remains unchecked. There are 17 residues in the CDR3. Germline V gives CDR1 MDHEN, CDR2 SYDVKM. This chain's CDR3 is CASSSELGPAGANVLTF.

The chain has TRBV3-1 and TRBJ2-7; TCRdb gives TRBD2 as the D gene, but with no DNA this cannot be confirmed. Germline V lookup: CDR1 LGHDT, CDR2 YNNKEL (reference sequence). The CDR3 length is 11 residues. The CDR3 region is CASSARGEQYF.

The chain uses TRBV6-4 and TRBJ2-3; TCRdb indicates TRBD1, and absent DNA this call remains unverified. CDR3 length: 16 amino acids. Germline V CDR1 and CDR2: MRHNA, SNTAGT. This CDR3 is CASSPTTGGGTDTQYF.

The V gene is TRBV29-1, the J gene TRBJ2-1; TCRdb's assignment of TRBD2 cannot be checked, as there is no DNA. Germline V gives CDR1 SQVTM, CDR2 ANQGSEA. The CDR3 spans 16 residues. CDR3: CSVGRWGTSGSNEQFF.

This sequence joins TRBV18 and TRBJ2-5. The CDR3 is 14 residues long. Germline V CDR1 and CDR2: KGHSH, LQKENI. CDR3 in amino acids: CASSPPRPVETQYF.

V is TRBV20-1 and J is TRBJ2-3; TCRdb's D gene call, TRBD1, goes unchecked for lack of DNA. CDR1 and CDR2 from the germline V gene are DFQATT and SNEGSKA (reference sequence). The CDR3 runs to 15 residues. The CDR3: CSAWRPGDSPDTQYF.

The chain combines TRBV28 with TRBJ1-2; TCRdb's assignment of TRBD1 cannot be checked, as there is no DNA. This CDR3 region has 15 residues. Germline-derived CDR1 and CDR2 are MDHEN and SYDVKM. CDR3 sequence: CASSLESTGNYGYTF.

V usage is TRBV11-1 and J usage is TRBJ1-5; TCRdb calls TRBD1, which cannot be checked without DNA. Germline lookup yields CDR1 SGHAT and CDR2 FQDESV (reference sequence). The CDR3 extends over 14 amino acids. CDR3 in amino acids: CASSRGPVNQPQHF.

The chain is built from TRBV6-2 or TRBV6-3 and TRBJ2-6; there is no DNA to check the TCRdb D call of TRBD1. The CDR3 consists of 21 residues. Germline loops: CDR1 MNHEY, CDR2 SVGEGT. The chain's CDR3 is CASRGWTEHQDTTSGANVLTF.

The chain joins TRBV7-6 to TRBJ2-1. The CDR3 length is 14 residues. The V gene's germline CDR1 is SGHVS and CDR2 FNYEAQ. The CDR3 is CASSLVTSHNEQFF.

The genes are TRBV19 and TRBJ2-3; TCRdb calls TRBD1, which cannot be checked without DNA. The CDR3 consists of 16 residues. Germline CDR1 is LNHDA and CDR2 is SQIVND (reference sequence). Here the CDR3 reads CASSSEGTVVRGTQYF.

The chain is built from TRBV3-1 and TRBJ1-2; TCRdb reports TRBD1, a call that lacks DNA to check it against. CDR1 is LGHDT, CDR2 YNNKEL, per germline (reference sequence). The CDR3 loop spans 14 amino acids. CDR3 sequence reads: CASSPQGLFYGYTF.